What follows are 2 T cell receptor beta chains derived from one specimen sequenced in a study of T cell responses to AZD1222 COVID-19 vaccine. Produced via immunoSEQ multiplex PCR; TCRdb's table is partial and in-frame only. The sample contains 120,000 to 150,000 clones, approximately 90% of which appear only once. The sequences come from peripheral blood, collected 28 days after the second AZD1222 dose. These receptors all stem from an adult who received the AZD1222 COVID-19 vaccine.

The rearrangement joins TRBV7-2 to TRBJ2-1; D is undetermined. Germline lookup yields CDR1 SGHTA and CDR2 FQGNSA. The CDR3 contains 14 residues. Between the trimmed V and J ends, which lost 5 bases and 5 bases, there was a span of 13 bases. This CDR3 is CASSRTGFDNEQFF. The CDR3, as DNA: TGTGCCAGCAGCAGAACCGGGTTTGACAATGAGCAGTTCTTC.

J is TRBJ1-1 and V is TRBV2; the match to TRBD1 covers 9 bases. CDR1 is SNHLY and CDR2 is FYNNEI in the germline V gene. This CDR3 contains 16 residues. CDR3 DNA sequence: TGTGCACTGGGACAGGGAATGAGCTTTAAGAACACTGAAGCTTTCTTT. Translation: CALGQGMSFKNTEAFF. The full variable domain, in which reference TRBV2 and TRBJ1-1 provide the parts outside the CDR3, is EPEVTQTPSHQVTQMGQEVILRCVPISNHLYFYWYRQILGQKVEFLVSFYNNEISEKSEIFDDQFSVERPDGSNFTLKIRSTKLEDSAMYFCALGQGMSFKNTEAFFGQGTRLTVV.